This T cell receptor beta chain originates from a study of identical twins. A universal primer site came from template switching; cDNA carried unique molecular identifiers. One entry per CDR3 protein, called by TCRdb with MiXCR from the 5' RACE reads. The table shows 550,000 to 800,000 distinct CDR3 sequences, with just over 7% occurring only once. This clonotype has a count of ten or more. These data were also reused for a study on yellow fever vaccine responses in identical twins. That work states: Twin vaccine T cell responses reportedly seemed partly convergent, partly personalized.

Material: PBMCs. This sequence originates from a woman aged 18-29 years in good health.

DNA of the CDR3: TGCGCCAGCAGCTTGGTTGTGGGGACAGGGAGTTACAATGAGCAGTTCTTC. This sequence encodes CASSLVVGTGSYNEQFF. The chain employs TRBV5-1 and TRBJ2-1, with 9 bases aligning to TRBD1. V lost 0 bases and J lost 4; bases outside the gene matches: 8. The CDR3 runs to 17 residues. Germline values: CDR1 SGHRS, CDR2 YFSETQ.